The present TCR beta chain was sequenced within a study of blood T cell repertoires in COVID-19. Study-wide background: In each case, the material was cDNA or gDNA derived from T cells, B-cell-depleted T cells, or PBMCs.

In the study's own analysis: Reference gene primer amplification in the assay estimated nucleated cell counts. Assay used: immunoSEQ multiplex PCR; TCRdb lists only in-frame clones, some missing. The V and J calls and the clone size are those of that table, but D and trimming were determined from the DNA. The sample has some 280,000 clones; around 86% are singletons. Trimming cost V 6 bases and J 6 bases, with 8 bases left between them. The CDR3 has 11 amino acids. Material for sequencing was peripheral blood. The origin of this receptor is a middle-aged woman who had recovered from COVID-19. V gene TRBV12-3 or TRBV12-4 combines with J gene TRBJ1-1, with D unresolved. CDR3 region: CASRRGSEAFF. Written as DNA, the CDR3 is TGTGCCAGCAGGCGAGGGTCTGAAGCTTTCTTT.